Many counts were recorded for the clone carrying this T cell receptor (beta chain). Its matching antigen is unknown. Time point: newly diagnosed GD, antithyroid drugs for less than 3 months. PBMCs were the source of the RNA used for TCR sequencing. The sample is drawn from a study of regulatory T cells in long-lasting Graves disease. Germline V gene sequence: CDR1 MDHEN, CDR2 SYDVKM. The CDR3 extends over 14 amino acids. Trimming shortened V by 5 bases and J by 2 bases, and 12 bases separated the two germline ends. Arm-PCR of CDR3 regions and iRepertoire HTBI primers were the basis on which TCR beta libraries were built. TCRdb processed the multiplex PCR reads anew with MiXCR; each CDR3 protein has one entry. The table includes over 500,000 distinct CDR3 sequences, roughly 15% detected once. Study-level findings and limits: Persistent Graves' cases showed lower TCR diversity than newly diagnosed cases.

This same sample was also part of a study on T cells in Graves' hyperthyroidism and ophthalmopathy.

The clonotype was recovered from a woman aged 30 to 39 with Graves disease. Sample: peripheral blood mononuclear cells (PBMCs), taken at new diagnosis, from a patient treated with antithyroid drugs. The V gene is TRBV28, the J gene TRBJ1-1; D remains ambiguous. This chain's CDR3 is CASSEFARNTEAFF. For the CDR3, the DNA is TGTGCCAGCAGTGAATTTGCCAGAAACACTGAAGCTTTCTTT.